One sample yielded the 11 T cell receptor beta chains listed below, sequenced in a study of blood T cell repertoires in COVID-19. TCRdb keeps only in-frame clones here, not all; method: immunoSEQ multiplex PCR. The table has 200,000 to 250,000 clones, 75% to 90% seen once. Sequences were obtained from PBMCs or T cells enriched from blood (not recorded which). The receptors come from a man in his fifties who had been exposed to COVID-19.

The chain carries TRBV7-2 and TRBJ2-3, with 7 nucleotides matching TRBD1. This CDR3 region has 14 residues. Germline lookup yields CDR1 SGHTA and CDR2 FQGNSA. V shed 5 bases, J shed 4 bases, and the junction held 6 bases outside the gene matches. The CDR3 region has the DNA TGTGCCAGCAGCCCCCGAACAGGGGCAGATACGCAGTATTTT. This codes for CASSPRTGADTQYF.

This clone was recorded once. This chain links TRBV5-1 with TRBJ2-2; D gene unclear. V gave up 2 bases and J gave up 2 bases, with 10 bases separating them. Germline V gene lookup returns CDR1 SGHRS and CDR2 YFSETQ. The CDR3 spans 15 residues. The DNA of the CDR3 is TGCGCCAGCAGCTTTACGCGAGGTAACACCGGGGAGCTGTTTTTT. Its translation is CASSFTRGNTGELFF.

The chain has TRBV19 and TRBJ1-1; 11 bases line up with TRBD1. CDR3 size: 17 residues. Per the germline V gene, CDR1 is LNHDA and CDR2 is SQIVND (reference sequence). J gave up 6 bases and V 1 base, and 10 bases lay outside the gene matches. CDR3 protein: CASSIGLWGQGEAEAFF. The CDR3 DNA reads TGTGCCAGTAGTATAGGATTGTGGGGACAGGGGGAGGCTGAAGCTTTCTTT.

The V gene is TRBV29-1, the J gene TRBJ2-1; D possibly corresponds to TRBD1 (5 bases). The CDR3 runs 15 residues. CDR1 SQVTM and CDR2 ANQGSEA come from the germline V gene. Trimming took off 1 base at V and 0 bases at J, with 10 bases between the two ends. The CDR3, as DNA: TGCAGCGTTGAAGGCAGGGTAAGCTCCTACAATGAGCAGTTCTTC. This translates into CSVEGRVSSYNEQFF.

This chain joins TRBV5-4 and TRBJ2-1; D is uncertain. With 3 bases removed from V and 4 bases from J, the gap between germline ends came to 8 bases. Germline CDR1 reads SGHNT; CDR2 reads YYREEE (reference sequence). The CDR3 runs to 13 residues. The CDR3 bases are TGTGCCAGCAGCTCGTTTGTGTACAATGAGCAGTTCTTC. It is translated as CASSSFVYNEQFF. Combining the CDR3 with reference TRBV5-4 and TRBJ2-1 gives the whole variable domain ETGVTQSPTHLIKTRGQQVTLRCSSQSGHNTVSWYQQALGQGPQFIFQYYREEENGRGNFPPRFSGLQFPNYSSELNVNALELDDSALYLCASSSFVYNEQFFGPGTRLTVL.

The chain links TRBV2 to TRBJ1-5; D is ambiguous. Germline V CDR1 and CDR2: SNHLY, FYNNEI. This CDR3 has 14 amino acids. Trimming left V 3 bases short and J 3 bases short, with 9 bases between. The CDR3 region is CASSDKTDNQPQHF. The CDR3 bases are TGTGCCAGCAGTGACAAAACAGACAATCAGCCCCAGCATTTT.

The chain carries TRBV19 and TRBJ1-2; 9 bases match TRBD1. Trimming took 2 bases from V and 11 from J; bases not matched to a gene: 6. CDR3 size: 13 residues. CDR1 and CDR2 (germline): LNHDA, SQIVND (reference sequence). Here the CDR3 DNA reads TGTGCCAGTAGTATAAGGGACAGGGAGAGATACACCTTC. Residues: CASSIRDRERYTF.

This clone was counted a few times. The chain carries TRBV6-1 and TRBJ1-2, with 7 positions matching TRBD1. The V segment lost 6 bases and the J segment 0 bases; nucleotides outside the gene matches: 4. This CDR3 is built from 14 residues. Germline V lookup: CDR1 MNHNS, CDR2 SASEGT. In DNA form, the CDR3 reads TGTGCCAGCAGGAACGACAGGGCTAACTATGGCTACACCTTC. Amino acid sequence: CASRNDRANYGYTF.

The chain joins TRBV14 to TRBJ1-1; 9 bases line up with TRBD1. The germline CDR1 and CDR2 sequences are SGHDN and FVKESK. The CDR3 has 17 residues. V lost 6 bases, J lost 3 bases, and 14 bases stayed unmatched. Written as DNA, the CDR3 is TGTGCCAGCAGACACGGGACAGGGAATTTAAATTACACTGAAGCTTTCTTT. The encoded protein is CASRHGTGNLNYTEAFF.

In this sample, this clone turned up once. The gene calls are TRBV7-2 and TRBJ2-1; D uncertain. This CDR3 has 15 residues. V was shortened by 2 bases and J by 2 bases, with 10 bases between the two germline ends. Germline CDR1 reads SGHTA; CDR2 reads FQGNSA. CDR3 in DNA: TGTGCCAGCAGCTTAATCTCTGAGGCCTACAATGAGCAGTTCTTC. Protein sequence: CASSLISEAYNEQFF. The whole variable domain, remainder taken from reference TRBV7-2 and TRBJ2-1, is GAGVSQSPSNKVTEKGKDVELRCDPISGHTALYWYRQSLGQGLEFLIYFQGNSAPDKSGLPSDRFSAERTGGSVSTLTIQRTQQEDSAVYLCASSLISEAYNEQFFGPGTRLTVL.

The CDR3 reads CASSLSQGNYGYTF. As DNA, the CDR3 is TGCGCCAGCAGCTTGTCACAGGGGAACTATGGCTACACCTTC. This chain joins TRBV5-1 and TRBJ1-2; 7 bases match TRBD1. CDR1 is SGHRS and CDR2 is YFSETQ in the germline V gene. CDR3 length equals 14 residues. The V gene end was trimmed by 1 base and the J gene end by 2 bases; junction bases not matched to a gene: 2. Complete variable domain (other parts from reference TRBV5-1 and TRBJ1-2): KAGVTQTPRYLIKTRGQQVTLSCSPISGHRSVSWYQQTPGQGLQFLFEYFSETQRNKGNFPGRFSGRQFSNSRSEMNVSTLELGDSALYLCASSLSQGNYGYTFGSGTRLTVV.